The 4 T cell receptor beta chains presented below share a single source sample, sequenced in a study of persistence of HIV-infected CD4 T cells. No antigen has been assigned to these receptors. The libraries were made with immunoSEQ version 4 in survey mode. Repertoires were generated with immunoSEQ multiplex PCR, while TCRdb's copy carries only in-frame clones and drops some. Of nearly 20,000 clones in the sample, over 55% are singletons; the top ten hold 1.5% to 2%. Overlapping HIV-1 Gag 15-mer peptides at approximately 0.91 ug per peptide per mL were used. Sorting of responding CD4+ T cells relied on upregulated CD40 ligand together with CD69. The sample here was CD4+ T cells sorted from PBMCs after 18-hour stimulation, taken from a patient who received antiretroviral therapy. The receptors stem from an adult woman with HIV who was CMV-seropositive.

The chain combines TRBV19 with TRBJ1-1, with no clear D. Germline V gene data show CDR1 as LNHDA and CDR2 as SQIVND (reference sequence). Trimming shortened V by 3 bases and J by 3 bases, and 8 bases separated the two germline ends. The CDR3 sequence is 13 residues long. CDR3 amino acids: CASSMKAYTEAFF. CDR3 sequence (DNA): TGTGCCAGTAGTATGAAGGCGTACACTGAAGCTTTCTTT.

This clone occurred a few times. V and J are TRBV28 and TRBJ1-4; TRBD1 aligns across 7 bases. Losses at the gene ends were 6 bases for V and 8 bases for J; bases not matched to a gene: 12. The CDR3 is made up of 15 amino acids. Germline CDR1 reads MDHEN; CDR2 reads SYDVKM. The CDR3: CASRPEPGQWEKLFF. In nucleotides, the CDR3 is TGTGCCAGCAGGCCCGAACCGGGACAGTGGGAAAAACTGTTTTTT.

The chain uses TRBV5-1 and TRBJ1-1; TRBD1 might be the D (6 bases). CDR1 and CDR2 from the germline V gene are SGHRS and YFSETQ. CDR3 length: 13 residues. V dropped 8 bases and J dropped 1 base, with 12 bases sitting between them. In nucleotides, the CDR3 is TGCGCCAGTCGACAGGAACCGAACACTGAAGCTTTCTTT. It specifies CASRQEPNTEAFF.

The V gene is TRBV29-1, the J gene TRBJ1-1; D perhaps matches TRBD1 (6 bases). CDR1 and CDR2 (germline): SQVTM, ANQGSEA. The CDR3 loop spans 14 amino acids. Trimming cost V 4 bases and J 4 bases, with 16 bases left between them. CDR3 sequence: CSVGLGAIGTEAFF. CDR3 nucleotide sequence: TGCAGCGTTGGCCTGGGGGCAATAGGCACTGAAGCTTTCTTT. Based on the CDR3 plus reference TRBV29-1 and TRBJ1-1, the full variable domain is SAVISQKPSRDICQRGTSLTIQCQVDSQVTMMFWYRQQPGQSLTLIATANQGSEATYESGFVIDKFPISRPNLTFSTLTVSNMSPEDSSIYLCSVGLGAIGTEAFFGQGTRLTVV.